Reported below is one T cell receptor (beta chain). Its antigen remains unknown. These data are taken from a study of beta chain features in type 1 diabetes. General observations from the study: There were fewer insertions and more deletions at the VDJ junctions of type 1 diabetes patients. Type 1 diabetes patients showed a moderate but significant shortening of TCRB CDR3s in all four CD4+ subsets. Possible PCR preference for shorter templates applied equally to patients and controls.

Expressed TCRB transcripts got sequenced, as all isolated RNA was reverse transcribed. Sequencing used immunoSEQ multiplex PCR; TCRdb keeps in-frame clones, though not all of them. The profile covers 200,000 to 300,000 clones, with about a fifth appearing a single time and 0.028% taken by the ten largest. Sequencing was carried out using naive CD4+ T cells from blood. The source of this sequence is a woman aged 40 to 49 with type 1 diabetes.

DNA for the CDR3: TGTGCCAGCAGCTTCAGGGCTTCAAGGAATGAGCAGTTCTTC. Translation: CASSFRASRNEQFF. The rearrangement links TRBV5-6 to TRBJ2-1, with D maybe TRBD1 (5 bases). Looked up from germline, CDR1 is SGHDT and CDR2 is YYEEEE. This CDR3 has 14 residues. V lost 2 bases, J lost 7 bases, and 13 bases lay in between.